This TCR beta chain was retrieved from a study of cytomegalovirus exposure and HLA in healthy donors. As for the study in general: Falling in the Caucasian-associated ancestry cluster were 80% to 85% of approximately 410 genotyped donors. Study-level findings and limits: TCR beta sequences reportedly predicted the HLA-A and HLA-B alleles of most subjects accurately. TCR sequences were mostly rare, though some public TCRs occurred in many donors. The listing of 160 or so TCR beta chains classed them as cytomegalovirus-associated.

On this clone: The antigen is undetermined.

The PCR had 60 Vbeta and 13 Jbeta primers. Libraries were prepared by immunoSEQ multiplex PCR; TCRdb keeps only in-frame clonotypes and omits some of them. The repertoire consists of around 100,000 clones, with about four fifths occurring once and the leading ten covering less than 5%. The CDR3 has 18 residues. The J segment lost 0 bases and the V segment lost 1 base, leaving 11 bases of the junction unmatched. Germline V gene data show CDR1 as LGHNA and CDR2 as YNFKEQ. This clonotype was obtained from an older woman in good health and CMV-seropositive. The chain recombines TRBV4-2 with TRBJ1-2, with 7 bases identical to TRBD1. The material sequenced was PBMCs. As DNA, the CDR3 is TGTGCCAGCAGCCAAGTAGGGGGCCGGACAGCTTCTAACTATGGCTACACCTTC. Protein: CASSQVGGRTASNYGYTF.